The 19 T cell receptor beta chains below come from one sample, sequenced in a study of T cells in Graves' hyperthyroidism and ophthalmopathy. Amplification targeted TCR beta CDR3 regions from RNA transcripts. The HTBI primer set was used in a first-round RT-PCR of the TCR CDR3. TCRdb called the multiplex PCR reads again in MiXCR, with one record for every CDR3 protein. The table records 380,000 or so distinct CDR3 sequences, approximately 19% of them present only once. Sequenced input: blood. These receptors originate from a woman aged 18-29 years with Graves' hyperthyroidism.

This clonotype was detected many times. The rearrangement links TRBV6-2 or TRBV6-3 to TRBJ2-7; possibly TRBD2 for D (5 bases). This CDR3 is 14 amino acids long. CDR1 and CDR2 (germline): MNHEY, SVGEGT. Trimming took 5 bases from V and 5 from J, leaving 16 bases between them. The CDR3 here is CASSLRPGYNEQYF. CDR3 nucleotides: TGTGCCAGCAGTCTGCGGCCGGGGTACAACGAGCAGTACTTC.

This clonotype has ten or more counts. The CDR3 nucleotides are TGCAGTGCTAGAGGACAGGCTGACTACGAGCAGTACTTC. Its protein is CSARGQADYEQYF. This rearrangement joins TRBV20-1 to TRBJ2-7; TRBD1 might be the D (6 bases). Germline V gene lookup returns CDR1 DFQATT and CDR2 SNEGSKA (reference sequence). This CDR3 comprises 13 residues. V was clipped by 1 base and J by 3 bases, with 10 bases between them.

The chain employs TRBV19 and TRBJ1-2; TRBD1 agrees at 9 bases. Germline V lookup: CDR1 LNHDA, CDR2 SQIVND (reference sequence). The length of the CDR3 is 14 residues. Trimming cost V 7 bases and J 7 bases; bases outside gene matches: 10. This CDR3 is CASTPNRDRVGYTF. As DNA, the CDR3 is TGTGCCAGTACCCCAAACCGGGACAGGGTTGGCTACACCTTC.

This clonotype was seen only once. The junction departs from germline at one end; a sequencing error may be responsible. The CDR3 DNA reads as TGTGTCAGCAGTTTCAGCTCTTCTTACGAGCAGTACTTC. Residues: CVSSFSSSYEQYF. The gene calls are TRBV11-2 and TRBJ2-7; D call uncertain. CDR1 and CDR2 (germline): SGHAT, FQNNGV. This CDR3 is 13 amino acids long.

At least ten counts were recorded for this clonotype. The chain couples TRBV10-3 to TRBJ2-7, with 9 positions matching TRBD1. V dropped 7 bases and J dropped 5; count of bases not matched to a gene: 6. Germline values: CDR1 ENHRY, CDR2 SYGVKD. This CDR3 is 13 amino acids long. The CDR3 here is CAITPGQGDEQYF. CDR3 nucleotides: TGTGCCATCACCCCGGGACAGGGAGACGAGCAGTACTTC.

This clonotype has ten or more counts. The chain employs TRBV11-2 and TRBJ1-2; the D gene is possibly TRBD1 (5 bases). The V end lost 5 bases, the J end lost 8 bases, and 15 bases lay between the germline ends. The CDR3 runs to 13 residues. The germline V gene has CDR1 SGHAT and CDR2 FQNNGV. The CDR3 nucleotides read TGTGCCAGCAGCCCGGATTTGGGGGGAGGCTACACCTTC. It yields the protein CASSPDLGGGYTF.

This clonotype has at least ten counts. The V call is TRBV5-1, the J call TRBJ1-2; possibly TRBD1 for D (6 bases). Germline V gives CDR1 SGHRS, CDR2 YFSETQ. V lost 4 bases and J lost 8, with 15 bases in between. The CDR3 loop spans 13 amino acids. This chain's CDR3 is CASSPQGTFGYTF. The CDR3 region has the DNA TGCGCCAGCAGCCCACAGGGAACCTTCGGCTACACCTTC.

The chain employs TRBV14 and TRBJ1-2; no reliable D call. Trimming stripped 1 base from V and 0 bases from J, with 6 bases between. The CDR3 has 14 amino acids. Per germline, CDR1 SGHDN and CDR2 FVKESK. The CDR3 DNA is TGTGCCAGCAGCCAAGCCTCCGCTAACTATGGCTACACCTTC. Its translation: CASSQASANYGYTF.

This clonotype was observed at least ten times. V and J are TRBV3-1 and TRBJ2-7, with D hard to call. Germline CDR1 and CDR2: LGHDT and YNNKEL (reference sequence). CDR3 length: 14 amino acids. Trimming took off 2 bases at V and 0 bases at J, with 8 bases between the two ends. The CDR3 protein is CASSQPGLSYEQYF. CDR3 nucleotides: TGTGCCAGCAGCCAACCGGGCCTCTCCTACGAGCAGTACTTC.

This clonotype has a count of ten or more. V gene TRBV28 combines with J gene TRBJ2-5; 12 bases are shared with TRBD2. Germline V lookup: CDR1 MDHEN, CDR2 SYDVKM. V trimming: 6 bases; J trimming: 4 bases; junction bases outside the gene matches: 12. This CDR3 is 17 amino acids long. The CDR3 loop is CASSETSGSRGPETQYF. As DNA, the CDR3 is TGTGCCAGCAGCGAGACTAGCGGGAGTAGAGGGCCAGAGACCCAGTACTTC.

This clonotype was counted between two and nine times. The gene calls are TRBV29-1 and TRBJ2-2; the match to TRBD1 covers 11 bases. Germline CDR1 is SQVTM and CDR2 is ANQGSEA. V shed 4 bases and J 4 bases; nucleotides not matched to a gene: 2. The CDR3 is 14 residues long. The CDR3 DNA follows: TGCAGCGTTGGGACAGGGGGCATCACCGGGGAGCTGTTTTTT. This encodes CSVGTGGITGELFF.

This chain links TRBV20-1 with TRBJ1-1; no definite D call. This CDR3 comprises 15 residues. V gave up 3 bases and J gave up 0 bases, with 14 bases separating them. Germline V lookup: CDR1 DFQATT, CDR2 SNEGSKA (reference sequence). The CDR3: CSASRVGRVNTEAFF. The CDR3 DNA reads TGCAGTGCTAGCCGAGTTGGCAGAGTGAACACTGAAGCTTTCTTT.

This clonotype was counted at least ten times. This chain uses TRBV28 with TRBJ1-2; D remains ambiguous. CDR1 MDHEN and CDR2 SYDVKM come from the germline V gene. Trimming took off 1 base at V and 2 bases at J, with 11 bases between the two ends. This CDR3 has 15 amino acids. The CDR3 DNA reads TGTGCCAGCAGTTTATTCATATCCCAAAACTATGGCTACACCTTC. Its protein is CASSLFISQNYGYTF.

This clonotype was seen ten or more times. This may be a read error: a much more frequent sequence differs by one nucleotide. Without the conserved terminal phenylalanine or tryptophan, this CDR3 likely stems from a read error. The chain combines TRBV15 with TRBJ1-2; no reliable D call. There are 13 residues in the CDR3. V was cut by 5 bases and J by 0 bases, with 7 bases left in between. The germline CDR1 and CDR2 sequences are LNHNV and YYDKDF (reference sequence). DNA for the CDR3: TGTGCCACCAGCGAGTCAGCTAACTATGGCTACACCTGC. The encoded protein is CATSESANYGYTC.

This clonotype has more than one count but fewer than ten. The V gene is TRBV11-2, the J gene TRBJ1-5, with D unresolved. The CDR3 is made up of 15 amino acids. V was trimmed by 0 bases and J by 1 base, leaving 7 bases between them. The germline V gene encodes CDR1 SGHAT and CDR2 FQNNGV. The DNA of the CDR3 is TGTGCCAGCAGCTTAGAATGGAAAAGCAATCAGCCCCAGCATTTT. This gives the protein CASSLEWKSNQPQHF.

This clonotype was detected ten times or more. V is TRBV12-3 or TRBV12-4 and J is TRBJ2-1; a weak D match, TRBD2 (7 bases). Trimming took 6 bases from V and 10 from J, leaving 10 bases between them. The CDR3 is made up of 11 amino acids. CDR3 sequence: CASRRGPEQFF. The CDR3 DNA is TGTGCCAGCAGGCGGGGGCCCGAGCAGTTCTTC.

This clonotype appeared many times. J is TRBJ2-7 and V is TRBV7-3, with 8 bases lining up with TRBD1. The ends lost 2 bases at V and 4 bases at J; junction bases unmatched: 7. The CDR3 covers 15 residues. Germline lookup yields CDR1 SGHTA and CDR2 FQGTGA. The CDR3 nucleotides read TGTGCCAGCAGCTTACTTGCAGGGGGCGAGTACGAGCAGTACTTC. This translates into CASSLLAGGEYEQYF.

This clonotype was detected many times. V is TRBV5-1 and J is TRBJ2-7, with 8 bases aligning to TRBD1. Looked up from germline, CDR1 is SGHRS and CDR2 is YFSETQ. This CDR3 has 14 amino acids. The trim removed 1 base at V and 2 bases at J, leaving 2 bases unmatched. CDR3 sequence: CASSLKDRAYEQYF. The CDR3 region has the DNA TGCGCCAGCAGCTTGAAGGACAGGGCCTACGAGCAGTACTTC.

A note on this clonotype: One end of the junction is discordant with germline, which a read error may explain. This rearrangement joins TRBV12-3 or TRBV12-4 to TRBJ2-2, with D perhaps matching TRBD2 (5 bases). This CDR3 comprises 15 residues. CDR3 coding DNA: TGTGCCAGCAGTTTCGGGTCAGCAAGCACCGGGGATCTGTTTTTT. It encodes CASSFGSASTGDLFF.